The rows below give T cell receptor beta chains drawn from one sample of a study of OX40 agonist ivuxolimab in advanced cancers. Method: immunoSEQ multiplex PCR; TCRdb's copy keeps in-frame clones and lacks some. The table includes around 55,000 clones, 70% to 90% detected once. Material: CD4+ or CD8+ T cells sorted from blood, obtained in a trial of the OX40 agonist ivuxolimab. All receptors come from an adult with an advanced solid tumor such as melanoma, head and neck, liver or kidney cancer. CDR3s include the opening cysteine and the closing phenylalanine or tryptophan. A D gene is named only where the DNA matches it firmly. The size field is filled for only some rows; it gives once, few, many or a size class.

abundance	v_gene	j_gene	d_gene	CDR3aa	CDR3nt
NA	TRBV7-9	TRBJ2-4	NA	CATGRLIAKNIQYF	TGTGCCACGGGACGGTTAATAGCCAAAAACATTCAGTACTTC
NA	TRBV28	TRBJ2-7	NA	CASSSLVRQGRRYHEQYF	TGTGCCAGCAGTTCCTTAGTTCGTCAGGGGCGGAGGTACCACGAGCAGTACTTC
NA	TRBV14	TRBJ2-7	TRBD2	CASSQGFSTSGSYEQYF	TGTGCCAGCAGCCAAGGATTCTCAACTAGCGGGTCCTACGAGCAGTACTTC
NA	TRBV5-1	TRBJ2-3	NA	CASSLHTDTQYF	TGCGCCAGCAGCCTTCACACAGATACGCAGTATTTT
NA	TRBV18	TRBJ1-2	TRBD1	CASSGDSNYGYTF	TGTGCCAGCTCAGGGGACAGCAACTATGGCTACACCTTC
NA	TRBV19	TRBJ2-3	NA	CASSIDGTGRYF	TGTGCCAGTAGTATAGACGGGACCGGGCGGTATTTT
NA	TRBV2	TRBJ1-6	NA	CASSVSNSPLHF	TGTGCCAGCAGTGTATCGAATTCACCCCTCCACTTT
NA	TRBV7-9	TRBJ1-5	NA	CASSNGAINQPQHF	TGTGCCAGCAGCAACGGGGCGATCAATCAGCCCCAGCATTTT
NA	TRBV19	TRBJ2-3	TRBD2	CASSSAPGGTQYF	TGTGCCAGTAGTAGCGCTCCGGGGGGTACGCAGTATTTT
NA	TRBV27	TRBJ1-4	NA	CASSLRVKGEKLFF	TGTGCCAGCAGTCTCAGGGTAAAGGGTGAAAAACTGTTTTTT
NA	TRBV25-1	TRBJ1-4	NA	CASSEYRERPNEKLFF	TGTGCCAGCAGTGAATACAGAGAAAGGCCTAATGAAAAACTGTTTTTT
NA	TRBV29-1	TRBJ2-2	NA	CSVPAIPGVNGELFF	TGCAGCGTCCCCGCCATCCCGGGGGTTAACGGGGAGCTGTTTTTT
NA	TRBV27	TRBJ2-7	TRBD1	CASMGQGIHEQYF	TGTGCCAGCATGGGACAGGGAATCCACGAGCAGTACTTC
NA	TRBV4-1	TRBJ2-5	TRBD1	CASSQGTDRGETQYF	TGCGCCAGCAGCCAAGGAACGGACAGGGGCGAGACCCAGTACTTC
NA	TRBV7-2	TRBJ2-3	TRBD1	CASSRGQGTDTQYF	TGTGCCAGCAGCCGTGGACAGGGAACAGATACGCAGTATTTT
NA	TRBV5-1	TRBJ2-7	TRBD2	CASSFGLAGGYEQYF	TGCGCCAGCAGCTTCGGACTAGCGGGAGGCTACGAGCAGTACTTC
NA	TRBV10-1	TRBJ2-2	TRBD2	CASSEEGTRNTGELFF	TGCGCCAGCAGTGAGGAAGGGACTAGAAACACCGGGGAGCTGTTTTTT
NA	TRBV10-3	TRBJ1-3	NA	CAISDLTEGGNTIYF	TGTGCCATCAGTGATTTGACGGAGGGAGGAAACACCATATATTTT
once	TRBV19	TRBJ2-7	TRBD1	CASSISSGQGRHEQYF	TGTGCCAGTAGCATATCCTCGGGACAGGGTCGACACGAGCAGTACTTC
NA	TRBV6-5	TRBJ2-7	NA	CASTPSVHFYEQYF	TGTGCCAGCACCCCCTCGGTGCATTTCTACGAGCAGTACTTC
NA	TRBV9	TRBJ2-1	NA	CASSVGTESLSFF	TGTGCCAGCAGCGTAGGAACAGAGAGTCTTTCGTTCTTC
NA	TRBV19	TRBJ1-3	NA	CASTPGRSGNTIYF	TGTGCCAGTACCCCGGGACGTTCTGGAAACACCATATATTTT
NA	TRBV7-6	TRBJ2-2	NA	CASSLAIDRELFF	TGTGCCAGCAGCTTAGCGATCGACAGGGAGCTGTTTTTT
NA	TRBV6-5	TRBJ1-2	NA	CASSYSGGPGGYTF	TGTGCCAGCAGTTACTCGGGGGGCCCGGGGGGCTACACCTTC
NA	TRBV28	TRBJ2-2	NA	CASSFRSSGPSGELFF	TGTGCCAGCAGTTTTAGGTCGTCAGGGCCATCCGGGGAGCTGTTTTTT
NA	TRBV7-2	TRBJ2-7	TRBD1	CASSPGQGRTYEQYF	TGTGCCAGCAGCCCCGGACAGGGTAGGACGTACGAGCAGTACTTC
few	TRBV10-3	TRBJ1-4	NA	CAISEGQPNEKLFF	TGTGCCATCAGTGAGGGACAGCCTAATGAAAAACTGTTTTTT
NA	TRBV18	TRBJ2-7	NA	CASSPRDGTYEQYF	TGTGCCAGCTCACCGCGGGACGGAACTTACGAGCAGTACTTC
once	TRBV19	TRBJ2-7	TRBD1	CASSPLRDRDSYEQYF	TGTGCCAGTAGTCCCTTAAGAGACAGGGACTCCTACGAGCAGTACTTC
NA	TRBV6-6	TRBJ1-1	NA	CASRHRDTEAFF	TGTGCCAGCAGACACAGGGATACTGAAGCTTTCTTT
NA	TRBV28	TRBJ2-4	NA	CASSVGIYIQYF	TGTGCCAGCAGTGTGGGGATTTACATTCAGTACTTC
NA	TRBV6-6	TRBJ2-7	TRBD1	CAISDRQGALDEQYF	TGTGCCATCAGTGATAGGCAGGGGGCATTGGACGAGCAGTACTTC
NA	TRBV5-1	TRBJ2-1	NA	CASSFLGAVYNEQFF	TGCGCCAGCAGCTTCTTAGGGGCGGTCTACAATGAGCAGTTCTTC
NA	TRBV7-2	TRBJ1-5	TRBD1	CASRKPGTGNQPQHF	TGTGCCAGCAGGAAGCCAGGGACAGGGAATCAGCCCCAGCATTTT
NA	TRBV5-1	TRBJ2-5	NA	CASSTGDQTQETQYF	TGCGCCAGCAGCACCGGGGACCAAACCCAAGAGACCCAGTACTTC
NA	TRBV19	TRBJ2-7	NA	CASSIPDRSYEQYF	TGTGCCAGTAGTATTCCCGACCGATCCTACGAGCAGTACTTC
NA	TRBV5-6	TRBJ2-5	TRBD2	CASSISGRASIKVTQYF	TGTGCCAGCAGCATTAGCGGGAGGGCCTCAATTAAGGTGACCCAGTACTTC
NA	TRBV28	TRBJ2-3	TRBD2	CASSAGTSGYTDTQYF	TGTGCCAGCAGTGCAGGGACTAGCGGATACACAGATACGCAGTATTTT
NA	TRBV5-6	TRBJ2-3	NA	CASSRPTGLGSDTQYF	TGTGCCAGCAGCAGACCCACAGGGTTGGGATCAGATACGCAGTATTTT
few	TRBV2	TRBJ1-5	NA	CASSADSNQPQHF	TGTGCCAGCAGTGCAGATAGCAATCAGCCCCAGCATTTT
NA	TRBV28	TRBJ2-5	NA	CASVRETQYF	TGTGCCAGCGTCCGAGAGACCCAGTACTTC
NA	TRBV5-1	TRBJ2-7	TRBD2	CASSLGLAGGYEQYF	TGCGCCAGCAGCTTGGGACTAGCGGGGGGGTACGAGCAGTACTTC
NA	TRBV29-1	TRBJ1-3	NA	CSVPTGQPTSGNTIYF	TGCAGCGTTCCTACTGGACAGCCTACCTCTGGAAACACCATATATTTT
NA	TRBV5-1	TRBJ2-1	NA	CASSLRRSGEQFF	TGCGCCAGCAGCTTGAGGCGAAGCGGTGAGCAGTTCTTC
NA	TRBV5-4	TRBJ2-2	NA	CASSLEETGELFF	TGTGCCAGCAGCTTGGAAGAGACCGGGGAGCTGTTTTTT
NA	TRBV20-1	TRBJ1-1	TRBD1	CSTSDRGAFF	TGCAGTACGAGTGACAGGGGAGCTTTCTTT
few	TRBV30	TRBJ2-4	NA	CAWSVLGNIQYF	TGTGCCTGGAGTGTACTCGGAAACATTCAGTACTTC
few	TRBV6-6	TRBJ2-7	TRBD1	CASSRSQGAYEQYF	TGTGCCAGCAGTCGTTCGCAGGGGGCCTACGAGCAGTACTTC
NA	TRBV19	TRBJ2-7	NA	CASSMSSAGLYEQYF	TGTGCCAGTAGTATGAGTTCTGCAGGCCTGTACGAGCAGTACTTC
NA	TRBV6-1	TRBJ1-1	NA	CASSVEGGNDEAFF	TGTGCCAGCAGTGTAGAAGGTGGGAACGATGAAGCTTTCTTT
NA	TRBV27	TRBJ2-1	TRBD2	CASSPLAGERVGEQFF	TGTGCCAGCAGTCCGTTAGCGGGAGAAAGAGTCGGTGAGCAGTTCTTC
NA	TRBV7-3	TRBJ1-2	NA	CASSSSPAGEGYTF	TGTGCCAGCAGCTCCTCGCCCGCTGGCGAGGGCTACACCTTC
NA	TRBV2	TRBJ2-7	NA	CASSTGPSYEQYF	TGTGCCAGCAGTACCGGTCCGTCCTACGAGCAGTACTTC
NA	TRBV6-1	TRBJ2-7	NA	CASSGQNGYEQYF	TGTGCCAGCAGTGGGCAGAACGGCTACGAGCAGTACTTC